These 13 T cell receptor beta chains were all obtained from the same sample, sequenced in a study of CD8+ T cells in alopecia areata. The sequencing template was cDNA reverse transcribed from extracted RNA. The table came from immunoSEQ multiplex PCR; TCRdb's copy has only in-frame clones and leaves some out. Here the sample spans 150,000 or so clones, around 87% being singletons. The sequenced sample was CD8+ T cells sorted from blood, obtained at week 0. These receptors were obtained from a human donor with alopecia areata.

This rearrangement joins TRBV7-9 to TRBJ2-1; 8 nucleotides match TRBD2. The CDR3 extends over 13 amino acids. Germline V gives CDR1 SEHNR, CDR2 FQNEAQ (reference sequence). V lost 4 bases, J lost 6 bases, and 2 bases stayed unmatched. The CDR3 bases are TGTGCCAGCAGCTCGAGCGGGAGCAATGAGCAGTTCTTC. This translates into CASSSSGSNEQFF.

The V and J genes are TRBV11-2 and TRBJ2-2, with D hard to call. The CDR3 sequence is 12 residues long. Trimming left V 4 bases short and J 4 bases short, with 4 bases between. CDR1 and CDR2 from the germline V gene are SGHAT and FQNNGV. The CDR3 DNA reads TGTGCCAGCAGCTGGGGCACCGGGGAGCTGTTTTTT. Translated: CASSWGTGELFF.

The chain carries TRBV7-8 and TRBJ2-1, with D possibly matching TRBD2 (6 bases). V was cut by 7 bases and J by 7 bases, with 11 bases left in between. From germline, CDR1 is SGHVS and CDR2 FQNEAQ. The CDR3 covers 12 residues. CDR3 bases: TGTGCCAGCACGGAGGCGGGGAATGAGCAGTTCTTC. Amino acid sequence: CASTEAGNEQFF.

The CDR3 reads CASSLPEYIQETQYF. DNA of the CDR3: TGTGCCAGCAGCTTACCCGAGTACATCCAAGAGACCCAGTACTTC. V and J are TRBV7-8 and TRBJ2-5; no clear D gene. This CDR3 is 15 amino acids long. Per the germline V gene, CDR1 is SGHVS and CDR2 is FQNEAQ. Trimming removed 2 bases from V and 1 base from J, with 11 bases in between.

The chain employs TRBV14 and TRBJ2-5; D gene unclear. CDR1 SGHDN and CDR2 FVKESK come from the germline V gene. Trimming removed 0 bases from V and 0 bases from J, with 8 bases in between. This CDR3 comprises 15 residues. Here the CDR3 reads CASSQEQLYQETQYF. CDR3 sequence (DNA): TGTGCCAGCAGCCAAGAACAGCTGTACCAAGAGACCCAGTACTTC.

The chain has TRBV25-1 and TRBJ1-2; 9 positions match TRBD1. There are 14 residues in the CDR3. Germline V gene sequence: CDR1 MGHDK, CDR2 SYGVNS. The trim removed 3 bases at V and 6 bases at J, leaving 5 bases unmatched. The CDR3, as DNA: TGTGCCAGCAGTGACTACGGACAGGGGAATGGCTACACCTTC. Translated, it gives CASSDYGQGNGYTF.

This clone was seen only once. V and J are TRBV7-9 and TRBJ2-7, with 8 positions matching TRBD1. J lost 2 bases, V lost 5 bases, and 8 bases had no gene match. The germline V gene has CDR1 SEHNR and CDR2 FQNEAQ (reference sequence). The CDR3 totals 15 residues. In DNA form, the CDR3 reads TGTGCCAGCAGCGGAACAGCACAGGGGGCCTACGAGCAGTACTTC. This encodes CASSGTAQGAYEQYF.

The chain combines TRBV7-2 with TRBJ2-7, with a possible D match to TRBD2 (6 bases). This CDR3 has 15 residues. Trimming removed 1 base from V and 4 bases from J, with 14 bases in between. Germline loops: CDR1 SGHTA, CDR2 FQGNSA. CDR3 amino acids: CASSLEQDYLYEQYF. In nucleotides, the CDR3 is TGTGCCAGCAGCTTAGAGCAGGACTATCTTTACGAGCAGTACTTC. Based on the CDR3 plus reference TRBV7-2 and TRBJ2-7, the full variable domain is GAGVSQSPSNKVTEKGKDVELRCDPISGHTALYWYRQSLGQGLEFLIYFQGNSAPDKSGLPSDRFSAERTGGSVSTLTIQRTQQEDSAVYLCASSLEQDYLYEQYFGPGTRLTVT.

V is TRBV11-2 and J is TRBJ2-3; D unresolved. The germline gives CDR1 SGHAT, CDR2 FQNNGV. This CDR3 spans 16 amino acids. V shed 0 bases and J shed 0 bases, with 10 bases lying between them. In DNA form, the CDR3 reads TGTGCCAGCAGCTTAGATCTTGGGTTAAGCACAGATACGCAGTATTTT. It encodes CASSLDLGLSTDTQYF.

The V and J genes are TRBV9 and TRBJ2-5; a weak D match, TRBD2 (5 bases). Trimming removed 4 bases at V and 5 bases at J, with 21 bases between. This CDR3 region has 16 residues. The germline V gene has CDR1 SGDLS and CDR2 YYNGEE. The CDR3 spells CASSPRGAAEWETQYF. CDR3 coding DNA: TGTGCCAGCAGCCCTCGCGGAGCGGCGGAATGGGAGACCCAGTACTTC.

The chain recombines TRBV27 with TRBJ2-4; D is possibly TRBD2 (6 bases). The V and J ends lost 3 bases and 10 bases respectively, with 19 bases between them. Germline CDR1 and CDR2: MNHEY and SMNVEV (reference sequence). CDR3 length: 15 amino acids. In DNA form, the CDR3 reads TGTGCCAGCAGTTTTACCGGGACGGCAGGAGGGATTCAGTACTTC. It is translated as CASSFTGTAGGIQYF.

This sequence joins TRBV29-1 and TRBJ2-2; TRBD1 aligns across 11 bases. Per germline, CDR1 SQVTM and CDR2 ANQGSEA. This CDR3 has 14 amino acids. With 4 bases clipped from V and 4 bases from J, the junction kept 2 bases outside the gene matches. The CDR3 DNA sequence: TGCAGCGTTGGAGGACAGGGGGCCACCGGGGAGCTGTTTTTT. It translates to CSVGGQGATGELFF.

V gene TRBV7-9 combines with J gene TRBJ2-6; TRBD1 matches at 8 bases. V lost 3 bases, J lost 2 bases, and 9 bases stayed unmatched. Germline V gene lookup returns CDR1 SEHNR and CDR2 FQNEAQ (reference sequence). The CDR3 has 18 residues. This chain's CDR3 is CASSFNTGGEAGANVLTF. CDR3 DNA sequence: TGTGCCAGCAGCTTCAACACAGGGGGTGAAGCTGGGGCCAACGTCCTGACTTTC.